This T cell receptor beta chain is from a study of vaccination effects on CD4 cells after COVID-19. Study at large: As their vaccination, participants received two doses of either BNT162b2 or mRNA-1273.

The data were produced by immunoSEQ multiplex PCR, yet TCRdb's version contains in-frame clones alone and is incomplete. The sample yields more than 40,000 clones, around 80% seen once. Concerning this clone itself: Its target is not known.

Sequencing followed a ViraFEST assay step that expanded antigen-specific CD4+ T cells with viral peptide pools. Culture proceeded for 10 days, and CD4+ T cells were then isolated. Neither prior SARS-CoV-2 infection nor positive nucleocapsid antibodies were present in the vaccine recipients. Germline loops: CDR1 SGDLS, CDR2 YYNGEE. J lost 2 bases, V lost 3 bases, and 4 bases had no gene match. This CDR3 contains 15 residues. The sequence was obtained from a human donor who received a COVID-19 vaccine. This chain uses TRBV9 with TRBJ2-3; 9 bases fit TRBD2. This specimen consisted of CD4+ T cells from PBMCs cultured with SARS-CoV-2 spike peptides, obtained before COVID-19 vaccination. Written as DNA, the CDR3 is TGTGCCAGCAGCGGGGGACTAGCAATCACAGATACGCAGTATTTT. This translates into CASSGGLAITDTQYF.